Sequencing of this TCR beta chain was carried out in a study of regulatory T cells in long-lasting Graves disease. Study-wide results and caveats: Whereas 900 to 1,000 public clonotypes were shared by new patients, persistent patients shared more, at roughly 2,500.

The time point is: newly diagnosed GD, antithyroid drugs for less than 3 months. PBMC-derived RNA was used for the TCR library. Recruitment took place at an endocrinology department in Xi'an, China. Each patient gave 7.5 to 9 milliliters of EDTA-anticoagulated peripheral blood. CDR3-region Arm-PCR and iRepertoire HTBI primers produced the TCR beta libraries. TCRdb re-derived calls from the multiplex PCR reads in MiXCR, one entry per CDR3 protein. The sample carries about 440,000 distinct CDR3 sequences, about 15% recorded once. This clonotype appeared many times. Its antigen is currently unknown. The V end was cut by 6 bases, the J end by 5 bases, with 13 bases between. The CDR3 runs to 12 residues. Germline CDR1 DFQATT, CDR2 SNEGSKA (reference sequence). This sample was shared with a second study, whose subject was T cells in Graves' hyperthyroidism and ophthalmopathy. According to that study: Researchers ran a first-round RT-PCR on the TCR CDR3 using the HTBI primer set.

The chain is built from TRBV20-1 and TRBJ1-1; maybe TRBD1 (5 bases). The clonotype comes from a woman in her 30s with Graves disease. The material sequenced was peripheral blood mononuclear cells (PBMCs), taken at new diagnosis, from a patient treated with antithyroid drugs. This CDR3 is CSALHRGTEAFF. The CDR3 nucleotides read TGCAGTGCCCTACACCGGGGGACTGAAGCTTTCTTT.